This passage covers 14 T cell receptor beta chains from one sample sequenced in a study of blood T cell repertoires in COVID-19 (dated by TCRdb to about 2020). Library preparation used the immunoSEQ multiplex PCR assay. Entries here come from immuneACCESS through TCRdb and include only in-frame sequences with V and J called. Some clones fail to appear in such tables; in the studies checked, an unresolved V gene covers under half of the shortfall, and the cause of the remainder is unknown. The sample yields about 170,000 clones; 85% were counted once. Of the sample, 3% to 3.5% is held by the ten largest clones. The specimen was peripheral blood. These receptors were obtained from a human donor with acute or convalescent COVID-19. The donor label of this sample is uncertain.

The CDR3 sequence: CATSRAGQANTF. CDR3 DNA: TGTGCCACCAGCAGAGCGGGACAGGCCAACACCTTC. V usage is TRBV15 and J usage is TRBJ1-2; 8 bases map to TRBD1. The CDR3 spans 12 residues. Germline V gene lookup returns CDR1 LNHNV and CDR2 YYDKDF (reference sequence). Trimming at V came to 1 base and at J to 12 bases, leaving 4 bases not matched to a gene.

CDR3 residues: CASSSNKGRRFTDTQYF. The CDR3 DNA sequence: TGTGCCAGCAGCTCCAACAAGGGGAGGAGATTCACAGATACGCAGTATTTT. This chain links TRBV11-2 with TRBJ2-3; TRBD2 might be the D (6 bases). V was trimmed by 4 bases and J by 2 bases, leaving 19 bases between them. CDR1 is SGHAT, CDR2 FQNNGV, per germline. The CDR3 length is 17 residues.

This clone was detected once. The CDR3 bases are TGTGCCAGCAGTGAACTGGCAGGTGCTGGAAACACCATATATTTT. It is translated as CASSELAGAGNTIYF. The V call is TRBV6-1, the J call TRBJ1-3; no clear D gene. The germline V gene has CDR1 MNHNS and CDR2 SASEGT. The CDR3 totals 15 residues. Trimming stripped 2 bases from V and 2 bases from J, with 10 bases between.

This chain links TRBV4-3 with TRBJ1-1; 8 positions agree with TRBD1. Germline CDR1 and CDR2: LGHNA and YSLEER. The CDR3 loop spans 16 amino acids. V lost 4 bases and J lost 5; bases outside the gene matches: 12. CDR3 DNA sequence: TGCGCCAGCAGCCGCATCCCAGGGGGCAGTTTGACTGAAGCTTTCTTT. Translation gives CASSRIPGGSLTEAFF.

The CDR3 coding sequence is TGTGCCAGCAGCCAAGCCCACAGGCTGACTGAAGCTTTCTTT. The encoded protein is CASSQAHRLTEAFF. The rearrangement uses TRBV3-1 (or the pseudogene TRBV3-2) and TRBJ1-1, with D maybe TRBD1 (5 bases). Trimming took off 1 base at V and 5 bases at J, with 11 bases between the two ends. CDR3 length: 14 amino acids. The germline gives CDR1 LGHDT, CDR2 YNNKEL (reference sequence).

This CDR3 is CASSLLAGGGETQYF. Written as DNA, the CDR3 is TGTGCCAGCAGCTTGCTAGCGGGGGGCGGAGAGACCCAGTACTTC. The V gene is TRBV11-3, the J gene TRBJ2-5, with 11 positions matching TRBD2. The V and J ends lost 3 bases and 4 bases, in that order; junction bases with no gene match: 4. CDR3 length: 15 amino acids. CDR1 is SGHNT, CDR2 YENEEA, per germline. The variable domain in full, completed from reference TRBV11-3 and TRBJ2-5, reads EAGVVQSPRYKIIEKKQPVAFWCNPISGHNTLYWYLQNLGQGPELLIRYENEEAVDDSQLPKDRFSAERLKGVDSTLKIQPAELGDSAVYLCASSLLAGGGETQYFGPGTRLLVL.

This clone was seen once. The genes are TRBV5-1 and TRBJ1-4, with D tentatively TRBD1 (5 bases). The CDR3 extends over 14 amino acids. Looked up from germline, CDR1 is SGHRS and CDR2 is YFSETQ. The V gene lost 4 bases and the J gene lost 8 bases, with 15 bases spanning the gap. The DNA of the CDR3 is TGCGCCAGCAGCCTGGGGCAGCGCGGGGAAAAACTGTTTTTT. This sequence encodes CASSLGQRGEKLFF.

This clone was counted many times. This sequence joins TRBV11-3 and TRBJ2-7; 10 nucleotides align to TRBD1. Germline V gives CDR1 SGHNT, CDR2 YENEEA. V shed 5 bases, J shed 3 bases, and the junction held 7 bases outside the gene matches. The CDR3 has 15 amino acids. CDR3 in DNA: TGTGCCAGCAGCCAGCGGACAGGGGGGATCTACGAGCAGTACTTC. Translating gives CASSQRTGGIYEQYF.

The chain employs TRBV7-9 and TRBJ1-1; D possibly corresponds to TRBD1 (5 bases). The V end lost 5 bases, the J end lost 4 bases, and 20 bases lay between the germline ends. The CDR3 is 16 amino acids. The germline V gene has CDR1 SEHNR and CDR2 FQNEAQ (reference sequence). The CDR3: CASSHLGGTGGTEAFF. DNA of the CDR3: TGTGCCAGCAGCCACCTCGGGGGGACGGGGGGCACTGAAGCTTTCTTT.

This clone was picked up a small number of times. The CDR3 protein is CASSPTGTATNEKLFF. DNA for the CDR3: TGTGCCAGCAGCCCAACGGGGACAGCAACTAATGAAAAACTGTTTTTT. The rearrangement links TRBV7-6 to TRBJ1-4, with TRBD1 matching over 7 bases. The CDR3 totals 16 residues. Germline CDR1 SGHVS, CDR2 FNYEAQ. Losses at the gene ends were 5 bases for V and 0 bases for J; bases not matched to a gene: 6.

The chain employs TRBV2 and TRBJ1-5, with TRBD1 matching over 8 bases. The CDR3 runs to 13 residues. The germline CDR1 and CDR2 sequences are SNHLY and FYNNEI. V shed 7 bases, J shed 2 bases, and the junction held 1 base outside the gene matches. The CDR3 reads CASKGQGNQPQHF. Here the CDR3 DNA reads TGTGCCAGCAAGGGACAGGGCAATCAGCCCCAGCATTTT.

The chain recombines TRBV18 with TRBJ1-1; 8 nucleotides line up with TRBD1. V lost 3 bases, J lost 4 bases, and 1 base stayed unmatched. Germline V gene data show CDR1 as KGHSH and CDR2 as LQKENI. The CDR3 has 13 amino acids. The CDR3, as DNA: TGTGCCAGCTCACCGACAGGGGTCACTGAAGCTTTCTTT. Translated: CASSPTGVTEAFF.

This clone was counted between two and nine times. The chain uses TRBV9 and TRBJ2-7; a possible D gene is TRBD1 (5 bases). The CDR3 is 16 residues long. Trimming stripped 0 bases from V and 0 bases from J, with 13 bases between. From germline, CDR1 is SGDLS and CDR2 YYNGEE. This chain's CDR3 is CASSVVAGLLSYEQYF. For the CDR3, the DNA is TGTGCCAGCAGCGTAGTTGCAGGGCTCCTCTCCTACGAGCAGTACTTC. The whole variable domain, remainder taken from reference TRBV9 and TRBJ2-7, is DSGVTQTPKHLITATGQRVTLRCSPRSGDLSVYWYQQSLDQGLQFLIQYYNGEERAKGNILERFSAQQFPDLHSELNLSSLELGDSALYFCASSVVAGLLSYEQYFGPGTRLTVT.

This sequence joins TRBV5-4 and TRBJ1-1, with TRBD1 as a possible D gene (5 bases). V lost 0 bases and J 3 bases, leaving 12 bases between the germline ends. The CDR3 extends over 15 amino acids. Looked up from germline, CDR1 is SGHNT and CDR2 is YYREEE (reference sequence). The DNA of the CDR3 is TGTGCCAGCAGCTTGGATGCAGGGAGGTACACTGAAGCTTTCTTT. It translates to CASSLDAGRYTEAFF.